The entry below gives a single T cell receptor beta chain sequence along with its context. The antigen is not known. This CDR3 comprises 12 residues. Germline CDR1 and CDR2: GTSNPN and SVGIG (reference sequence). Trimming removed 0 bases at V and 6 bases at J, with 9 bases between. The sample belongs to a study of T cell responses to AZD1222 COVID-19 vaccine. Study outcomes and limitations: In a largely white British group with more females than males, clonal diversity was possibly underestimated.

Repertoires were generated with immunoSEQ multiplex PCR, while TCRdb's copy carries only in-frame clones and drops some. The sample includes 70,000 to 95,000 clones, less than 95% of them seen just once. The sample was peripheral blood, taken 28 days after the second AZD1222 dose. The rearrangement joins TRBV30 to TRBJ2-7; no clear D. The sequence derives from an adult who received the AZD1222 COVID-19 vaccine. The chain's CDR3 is CAWSVNPGEQYF. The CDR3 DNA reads TGTGCCTGGAGTGTAAATCCCGGCGAGCAGTACTTC.